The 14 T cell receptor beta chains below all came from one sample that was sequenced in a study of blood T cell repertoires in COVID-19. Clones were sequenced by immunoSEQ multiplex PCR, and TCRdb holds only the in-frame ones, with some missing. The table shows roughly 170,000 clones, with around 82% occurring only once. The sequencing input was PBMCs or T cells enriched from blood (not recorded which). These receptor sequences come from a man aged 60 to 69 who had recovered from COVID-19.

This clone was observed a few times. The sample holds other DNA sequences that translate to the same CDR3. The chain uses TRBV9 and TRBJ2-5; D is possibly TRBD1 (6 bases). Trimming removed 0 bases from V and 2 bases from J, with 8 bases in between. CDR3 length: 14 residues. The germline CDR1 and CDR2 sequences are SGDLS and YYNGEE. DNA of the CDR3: TGTGCCAGCAGCGTAGGGACAGTTCAAGAGACCCAGTACTTC. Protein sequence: CASSVGTVQETQYF. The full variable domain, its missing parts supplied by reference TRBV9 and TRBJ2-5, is DSGVTQTPKHLITATGQRVTLRCSPRSGDLSVYWYQQSLDQGLQFLIQYYNGEERAKGNILERFSAQQFPDLHSELNLSSLELGDSALYFCASSVGTVQETQYFGPGTRLLVL.

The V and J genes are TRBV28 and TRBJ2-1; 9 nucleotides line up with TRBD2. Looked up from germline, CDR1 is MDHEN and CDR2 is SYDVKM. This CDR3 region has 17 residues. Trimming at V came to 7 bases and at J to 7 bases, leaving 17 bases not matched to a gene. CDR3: CASTLNVGRGGLNEQFF. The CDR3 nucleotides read TGTGCCAGCACCCTCAATGTTGGGCGGGGGGGCCTAAATGAGCAGTTCTTC. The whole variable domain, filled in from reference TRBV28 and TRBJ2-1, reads DVKVTQSSRYLVKRTGEKVFLECVQDMDHENMFWYRQDPGLGLRLIYFSYDVKMKEKGDIPEGYSVSREKKERFSLILESASTNQTSMYLCASTLNVGRGGLNEQFFGPGTRLTVL.

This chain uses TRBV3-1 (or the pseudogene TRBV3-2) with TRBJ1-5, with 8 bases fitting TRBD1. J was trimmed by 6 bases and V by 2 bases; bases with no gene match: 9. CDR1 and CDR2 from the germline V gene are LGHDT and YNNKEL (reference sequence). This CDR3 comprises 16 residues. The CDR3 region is CASSQSGAGGVQPQHF. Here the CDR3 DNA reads TGTGCCAGCAGCCAAAGTGGGGCAGGGGGCGTTCAGCCCCAGCATTTT.

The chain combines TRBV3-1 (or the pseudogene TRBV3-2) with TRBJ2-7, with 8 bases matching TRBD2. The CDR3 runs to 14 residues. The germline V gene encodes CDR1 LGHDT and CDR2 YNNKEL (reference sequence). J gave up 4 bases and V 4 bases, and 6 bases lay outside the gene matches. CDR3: CASSLPGGEYEQYF. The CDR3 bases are TGTGCCAGCAGCCTCCCGGGGGGGGAATACGAGCAGTACTTC.

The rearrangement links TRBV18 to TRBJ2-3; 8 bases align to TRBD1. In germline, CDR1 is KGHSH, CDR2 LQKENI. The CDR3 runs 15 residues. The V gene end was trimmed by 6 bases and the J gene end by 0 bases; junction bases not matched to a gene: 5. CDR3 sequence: CASSRGTGSTDTQYF. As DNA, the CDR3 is TGTGCCAGCTCCCGTGGGACAGGCAGCACAGATACGCAGTATTTT.

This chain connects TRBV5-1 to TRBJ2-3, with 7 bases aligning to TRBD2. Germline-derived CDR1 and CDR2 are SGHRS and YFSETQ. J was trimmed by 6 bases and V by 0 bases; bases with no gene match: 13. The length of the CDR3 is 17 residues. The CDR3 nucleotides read TGCGCCAGCAGCTTGGGGGGTCCCCGACGAGCGGGGGATACGCAGTATTTT. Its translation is CASSLGGPRRAGDTQYF.

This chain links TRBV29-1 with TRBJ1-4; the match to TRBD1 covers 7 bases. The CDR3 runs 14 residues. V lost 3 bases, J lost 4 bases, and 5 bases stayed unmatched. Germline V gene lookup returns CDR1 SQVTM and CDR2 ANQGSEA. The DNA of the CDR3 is TGCAGCGTTGACCCGACAGGGTTTAATGAAAAACTGTTTTTT. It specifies CSVDPTGFNEKLFF.

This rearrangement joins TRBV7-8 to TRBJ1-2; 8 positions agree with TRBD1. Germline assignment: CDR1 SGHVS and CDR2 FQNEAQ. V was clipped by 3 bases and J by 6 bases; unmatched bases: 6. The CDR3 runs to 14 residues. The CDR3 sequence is CASSFPGGFNGYTF. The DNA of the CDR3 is TGTGCCAGCAGCTTTCCAGGGGGCTTCAATGGCTACACCTTC.

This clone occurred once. The CDR3 region is CASSSGTREETQYF. The CDR3 bases are TGTGCCAGCAGTTCCGGGACTAGGGAAGAGACCCAGTACTTC. The V and J genes are TRBV6-5 and TRBJ2-5, with TRBD2 identical over 8 bases. Trimming removed 4 bases from V and 3 bases from J; junction bases left unmatched: 4. The CDR3 consists of 14 residues. Germline lookup yields CDR1 MNHEY and CDR2 SVGAGI.

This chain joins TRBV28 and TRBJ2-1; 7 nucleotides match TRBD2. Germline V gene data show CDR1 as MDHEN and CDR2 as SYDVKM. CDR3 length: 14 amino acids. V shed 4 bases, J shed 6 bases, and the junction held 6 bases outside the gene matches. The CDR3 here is CASSWAGEVNEQFF. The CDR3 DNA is TGTGCCAGCAGTTGGGCGGGAGAGGTCAATGAGCAGTTCTTC.

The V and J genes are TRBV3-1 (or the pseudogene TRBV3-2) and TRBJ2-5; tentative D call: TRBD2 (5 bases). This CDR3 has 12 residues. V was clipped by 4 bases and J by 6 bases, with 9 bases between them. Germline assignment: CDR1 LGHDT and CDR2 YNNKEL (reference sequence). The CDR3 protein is CASSLEGKTQYF. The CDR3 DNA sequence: TGTGCCAGCAGCCTTGAGGGTAAGACCCAGTACTTC.

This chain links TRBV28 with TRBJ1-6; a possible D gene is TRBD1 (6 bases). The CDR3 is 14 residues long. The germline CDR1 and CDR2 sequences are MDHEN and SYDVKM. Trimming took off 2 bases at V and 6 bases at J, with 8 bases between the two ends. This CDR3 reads CASSLIGGNSPLHF. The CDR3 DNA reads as TGTGCCAGCAGTTTAATAGGGGGTAATTCACCCCTCCACTTT. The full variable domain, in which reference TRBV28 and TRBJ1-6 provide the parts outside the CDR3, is DVKVTQSSRYLVKRTGEKVFLECVQDMDHENMFWYRQDPGLGLRLIYFSYDVKMKEKGDIPEGYSVSREKKERFSLILESASTNQTSMYLCASSLIGGNSPLHFGNGTRLTVT.

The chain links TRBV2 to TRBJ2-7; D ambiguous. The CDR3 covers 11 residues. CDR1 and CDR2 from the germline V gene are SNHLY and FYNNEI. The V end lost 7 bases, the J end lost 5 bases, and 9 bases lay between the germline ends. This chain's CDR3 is CASMSGHEQYF. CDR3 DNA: TGTGCCAGCATGAGTGGTCACGAGCAGTACTTC.

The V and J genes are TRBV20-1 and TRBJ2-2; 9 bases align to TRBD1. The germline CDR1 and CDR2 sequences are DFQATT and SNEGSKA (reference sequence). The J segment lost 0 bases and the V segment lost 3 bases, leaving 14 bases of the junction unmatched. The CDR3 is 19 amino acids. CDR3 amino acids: CSASGFAGQGRANTGELFF. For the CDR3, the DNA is TGCAGTGCTAGTGGGTTTGCGGGACAGGGACGCGCGAACACCGGGGAGCTGTTTTTT.